Sequencing of this T cell receptor beta chain was carried out in a study of response to subunit inactivated influenza vaccine. Findings and limits, study-wide: The authors offered the suggestion that each seasonal influenza vaccination recruits few new T cells.

Germline lookup yields CDR1 MNHEY and CDR2 SVGAGI. This CDR3 has 15 residues. Turning to this clonotype: Antigen unknown. The junction does not match germline at one end; this may be a read error.

MiXCR, applied by TCRdb to the RT-PCR reads, yields one record per CDR3 protein. The sample lists hundreds of thousands of distinct CDR3 sequences, 14% seen once, with 7.5% to 9% in the top ten. The sequence derives from a man aged 50 to 60 who received an inactivated influenza vaccine. Here the sequenced sample was PBMCs from blood, taken about 14 days before vaccination. The chain recombines TRBV6-5 with TRBJ2-3; D is ambiguous. The CDR3 is CASCYSRPGTDTQYF. CDR3 nucleotide sequence: TGTGCCAGCTGTTACTCGAGGCCGGGCACAGATACGCAGTATTTT.